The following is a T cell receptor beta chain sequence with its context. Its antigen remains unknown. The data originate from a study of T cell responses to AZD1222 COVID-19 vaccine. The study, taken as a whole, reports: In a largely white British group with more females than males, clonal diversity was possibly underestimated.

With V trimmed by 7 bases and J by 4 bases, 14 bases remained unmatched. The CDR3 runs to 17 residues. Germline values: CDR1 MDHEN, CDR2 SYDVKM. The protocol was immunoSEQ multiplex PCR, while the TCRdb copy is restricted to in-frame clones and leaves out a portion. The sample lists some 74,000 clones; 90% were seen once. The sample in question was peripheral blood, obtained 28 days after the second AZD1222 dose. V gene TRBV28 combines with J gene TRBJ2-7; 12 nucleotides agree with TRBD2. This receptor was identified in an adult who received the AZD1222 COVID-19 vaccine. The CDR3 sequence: CASTLLAGGLVPYEQYF. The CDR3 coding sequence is TGTGCCAGCACCTTACTAGCGGGGGGCCTCGTCCCATACGAGCAGTACTTC.